This T cell receptor beta chain came from a study of human T cells and chemical hapten exposure (dated by TCRdb to the early 2020s). Notes on the research overall: For sensitization, 2% DPC in acetone was applied to a roughly 2 cm by roughly 2 cm area of upper inner arm skin. Throughout the approximately 26-week study period, patients were also given weekly therapeutic DPC doses on the scalp. Around 30 alopecia patients provided blood for TCR sequencing at one to four time points (pre-sensitization, 2, 6 and 24 weeks). This study followed changes in the peripheral blood TCR repertoire in vivo during primary and secondary sensitization of alopecia patients to the hapten diphenylcyclopropenone (DPC). Libraries were combined into a pool for sequencing, and differences in TCR yield between samples came mainly from small differences in library volumes within the pool. Patch testing on the upper back used Finn chambers containing 0.01% DPC, with scoring done after 6 days according to International Contact Dermatitis Research Group standards. The patient cohort, mostly female, included alopecia areata with under or over 50% scalp involvement, alopecia totalis and alopecia universalis. Blood samples were taken from patients before sensitization (week 0) and at 2, 6 and about 24 weeks after DPC sensitization.

Points on this clonotype: Its antigen is not yet known. No base quality information exists; no much larger clone differs at one position.

The study at large found these results: Expanded TCRs formed significantly more large CDR3 similarity clusters than pre-sensitization or healthy control sets, consistent with antigen-driven responses. Patch test score was positively correlated with the number of PT1 expanded TCRs, with significance at thresholds 8, 16 and 32 but not at 4. The number of TCRs above 1 in 1000 frequency did not change with DPC sensitization; there was no evidence of global repertoire structure alterations. After repeated subsampling, the strength of the expansion versus patch-test correlation and the threshold at which it became significant changed. Alopecia, a presumed autoimmune disease, was present in all patients, so the immune response of the patients might differ from that of healthy individuals.

Explained via the paper, the time point label denotes: patch test 1, 2 weeks after DPC sensitization. The sample's treatment or condition label, decoded: therapeutic diphenylcyclopropenone sensitization with weekly scalp DPC. Blood at each patch-test visit was drawn before the patch test was applied. To be eligible, patients had to be aged 18 to 70, diagnosed with alopecia and judged suitable for DPC therapy, while pregnant patients were excluded. Total RNA was extracted from unfractionated whole blood that had been collected in Tempus Blood RNA tubes. The library relied on RACE. Sequencing relied on a NextSeq 500. Library preparation attached unique molecular identifiers to individual cDNA molecules for quantitative, reproducible TCR counting. For every blood RNA sample, sequencing covered both the TCR alpha and TCR beta chains. Turning to the authors' computational methods: The median number of TCRs per sample was over 85,000, ranging from about 20,000 to 750,000. V, J and CDR3 annotation of the TCR reads was performed with the Decombinator software suite. To make PS versus PT1 abundance plots, every sample was subsampled to the same number of TCRs (28,000). TCRs were defined as expanded if absent before sensitization and observed at least eight times at the 2-week time point. The raw public reads went through TCRdb reprocessing: fastp at Q25, MiXCR clone calling, in-frame beta chains kept. Merged by CDR3 protein, the rows form single entries marked with the most common genes and DNA. These V and J calls derive from TCRdb rather than the authors' analysis. The sample contains 150,000 to 200,000 distinct CDR3 sequences, around 13% of them found a single time. 1.7% of the sample comes from the top ten.

The CDR3 spans 18 residues, from the cysteine through the phenylalanine. Only CDR3 DNA remains: 54 bases, in frame from the first base. At the junction V is shortened by 6 bases and J by 0 bases; bases outside the gene matches: 16. CDR1 and CDR2 are drawn from the germline V gene: MNHEY, SVGEGT. The chain is made from TRBV6-2 or TRBV6-3 and TRBJ2-7; 8 junctional bases match TRBD1. Sequences were derived from whole blood, sampled in connection with sensitization to the hapten diphenylcyclopropenone (DPC). The receptor comes from a woman in her thirties with alopecia areata. Some clones in this sample may be carry-over from other donors' samples. At the DNA level, the sequence is TGTGCCAGCAGCTTACTAGCACAGGGGGACCCTTTCTCCTACGAGCAGTACTTC. Its product reads: CASSLLAQGDPFSYEQYF.